Listed here is a single T cell receptor (beta chain). These data originate in a study of blood T cell repertoires in COVID-19. Overall study: The origin of the acute and convalescent COVID-19 samples was the United States, Italy and Spain. Sources were T cells, B-cell-depleted T cells, or PBMCs; the material itself was cDNA or gDNA.

How the authors handled the data: It was from reference gene primer amplification that nucleated cell counts were estimated. TCRdb's table, derived via immunoSEQ multiplex PCR, lists solely in-frame clones and lacks some. The V and J calls and the clone size are those of that table, but D and trimming were determined from the DNA. The repertoire holds some 190,000 clones, with 70% to 90% as singletons. Germline CDR1 SGHDT, CDR2 YYEEEE. This CDR3 region has 15 residues. V gave up 2 bases and J gave up 0 bases, with 9 bases separating them. Sequencing input: peripheral blood. This TCR was sampled from a human donor with active or convalescent COVID-19. The donor label of this sample is uncertain. This rearrangement joins TRBV5-6 to TRBJ1-3; D call uncertain. The DNA for the CDR3 is TGTGCCAGCAGCTTAAGACACCTCTCTGGAAACACCATATATTTT. This sequence encodes CASSLRHLSGNTIYF. Full variable domain (rest looked up from reference TRBV5-6 and TRBJ1-3): DAGVTQSPTHLIKTRGQQVTLRCSPKSGHDTVSWYQQALGQGPQFIFQYYEEEERQRGNFPDRFSGHQFPNYSSELNVNALLLGDSALYLCASSLRHLSGNTIYFGEGSWLTVV.